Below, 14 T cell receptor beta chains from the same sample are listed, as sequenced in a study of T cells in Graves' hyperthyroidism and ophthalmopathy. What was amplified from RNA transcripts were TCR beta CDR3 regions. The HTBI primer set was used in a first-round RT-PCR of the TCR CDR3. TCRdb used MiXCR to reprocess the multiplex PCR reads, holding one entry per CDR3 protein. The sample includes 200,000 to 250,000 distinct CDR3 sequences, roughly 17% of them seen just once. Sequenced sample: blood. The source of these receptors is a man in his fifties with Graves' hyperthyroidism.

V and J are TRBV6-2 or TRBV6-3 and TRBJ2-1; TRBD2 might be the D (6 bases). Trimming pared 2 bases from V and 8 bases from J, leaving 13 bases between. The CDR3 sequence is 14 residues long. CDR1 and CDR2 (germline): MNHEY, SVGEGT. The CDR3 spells CASSYNQRAHEQFF. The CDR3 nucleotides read TGTGCCAGCAGTTACAACCAGCGGGCGCATGAGCAGTTCTTC.

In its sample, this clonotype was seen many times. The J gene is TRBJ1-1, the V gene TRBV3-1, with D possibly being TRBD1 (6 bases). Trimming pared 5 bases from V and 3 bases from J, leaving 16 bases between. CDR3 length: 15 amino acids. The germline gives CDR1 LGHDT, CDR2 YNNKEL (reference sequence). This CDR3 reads CASSFRPGADTEAFF. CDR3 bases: TGTGCCAGCAGCTTCCGTCCGGGGGCGGACACTGAAGCTTTCTTT.

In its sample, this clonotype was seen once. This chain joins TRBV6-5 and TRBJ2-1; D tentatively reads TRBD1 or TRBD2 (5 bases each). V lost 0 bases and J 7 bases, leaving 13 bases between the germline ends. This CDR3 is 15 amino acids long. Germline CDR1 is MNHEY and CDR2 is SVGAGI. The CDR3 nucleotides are TGTGCCAGCAGTTACTCCCGGGGACGTAGAAATGAGCAGTTCTTC. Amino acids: CASSYSRGRRNEQFF.

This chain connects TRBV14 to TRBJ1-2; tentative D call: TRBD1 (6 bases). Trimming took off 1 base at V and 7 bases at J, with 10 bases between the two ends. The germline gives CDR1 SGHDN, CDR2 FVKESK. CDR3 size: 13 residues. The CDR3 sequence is CASSQVQGVGYTF. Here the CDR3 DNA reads TGTGCCAGCAGCCAAGTACAGGGCGTTGGCTACACCTTC.

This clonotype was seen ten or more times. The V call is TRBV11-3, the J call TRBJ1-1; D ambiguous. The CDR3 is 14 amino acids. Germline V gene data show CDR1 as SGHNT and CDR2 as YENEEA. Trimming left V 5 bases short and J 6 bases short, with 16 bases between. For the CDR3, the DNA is TGTGCCAGCAGCCTCAAGGTTGTGGGAGCTGAAGCTTTCTTT. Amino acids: CASSLKVVGAEAFF.

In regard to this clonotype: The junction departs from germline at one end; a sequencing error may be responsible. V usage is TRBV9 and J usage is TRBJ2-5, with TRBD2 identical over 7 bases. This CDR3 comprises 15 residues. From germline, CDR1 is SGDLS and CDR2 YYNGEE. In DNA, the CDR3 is TGTGCCAGCAGCGTAGGAGCGACTAGCCAAAAGACCCAGTACTTC. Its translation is CASSVGATSQKTQYF.

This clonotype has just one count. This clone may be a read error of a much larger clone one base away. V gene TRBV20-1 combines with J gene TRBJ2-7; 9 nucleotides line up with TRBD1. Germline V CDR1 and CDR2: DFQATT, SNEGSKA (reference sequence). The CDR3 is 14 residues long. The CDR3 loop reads CSVRVPGQGYEQYF. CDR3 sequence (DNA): TGCAGTGTTAGAGTCCCGGGACAGGGCTACGAGCAGTACTTC.

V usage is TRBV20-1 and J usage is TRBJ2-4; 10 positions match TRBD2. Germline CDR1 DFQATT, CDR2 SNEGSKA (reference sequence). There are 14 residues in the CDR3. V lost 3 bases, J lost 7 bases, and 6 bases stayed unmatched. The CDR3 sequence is CSASSTSGMNIQYF. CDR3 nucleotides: TGCAGTGCTAGTAGTACTAGCGGGATGAACATTCAGTACTTC.

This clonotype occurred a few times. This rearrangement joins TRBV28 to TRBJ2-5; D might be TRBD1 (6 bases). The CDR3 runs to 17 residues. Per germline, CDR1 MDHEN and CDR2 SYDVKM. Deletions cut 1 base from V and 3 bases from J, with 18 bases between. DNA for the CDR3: TGTGCCAGCAGTTTATCCCTGGGGCAGGGGCGGAAAGAGACCCAGTACTTC. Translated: CASSLSLGQGRKETQYF.

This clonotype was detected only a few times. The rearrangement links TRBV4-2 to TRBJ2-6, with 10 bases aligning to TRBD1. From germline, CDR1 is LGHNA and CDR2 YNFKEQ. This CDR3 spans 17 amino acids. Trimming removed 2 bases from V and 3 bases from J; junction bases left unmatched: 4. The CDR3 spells CASSQRQGARGANVLTF. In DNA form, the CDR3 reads TGTGCCAGCAGCCAAAGACAGGGGGCACGTGGGGCCAACGTCCTGACTTTC.

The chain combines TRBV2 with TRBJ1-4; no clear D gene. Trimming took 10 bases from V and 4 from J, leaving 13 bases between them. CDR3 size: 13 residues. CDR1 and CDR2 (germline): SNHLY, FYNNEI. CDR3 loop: CATNRAGNEKLFF. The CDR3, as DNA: TGTGCCACCAACCGGGCGGGTAATGAAAAACTGTTTTTT.

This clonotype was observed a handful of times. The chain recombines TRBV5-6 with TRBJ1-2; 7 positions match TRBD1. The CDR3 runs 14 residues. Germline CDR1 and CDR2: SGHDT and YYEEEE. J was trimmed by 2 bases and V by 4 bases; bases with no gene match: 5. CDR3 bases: TGTGCCAGCAGCGACCTGGGACAGAACTATGGCTACACCTTC. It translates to CASSDLGQNYGYTF.

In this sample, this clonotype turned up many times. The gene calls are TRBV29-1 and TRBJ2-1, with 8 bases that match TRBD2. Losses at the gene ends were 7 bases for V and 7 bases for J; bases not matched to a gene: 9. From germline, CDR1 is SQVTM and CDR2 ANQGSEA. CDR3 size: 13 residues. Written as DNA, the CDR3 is TGCAGCGCACTGGGACTAGTAAGGAATGAGCAGTTCTTC. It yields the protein CSALGLVRNEQFF.

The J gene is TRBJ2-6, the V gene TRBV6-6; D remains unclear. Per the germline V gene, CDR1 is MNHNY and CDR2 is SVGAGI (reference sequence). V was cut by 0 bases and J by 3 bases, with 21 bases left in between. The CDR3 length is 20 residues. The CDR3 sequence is CASSYSSWDTPFRGANVLTF. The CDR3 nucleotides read TGTGCCAGCAGTTACTCGTCTTGGGATACTCCCTTTCGTGGGGCCAACGTCCTGACTTTC.